This TCR beta chain was captured by sequencing in a study of cytomegalovirus exposure and HLA in healthy donors. Whole-study findings and limits: Earlier analysis looked at TCR beta V segments, and most were productive about 87% or about 30% of the time. Most TCR sequences were seen very rarely across donors, but some public TCRs occurred in many.

The PCR contained 60 Vbeta and 13 Jbeta primers. Repertoires were generated with immunoSEQ multiplex PCR, while TCRdb's copy carries only in-frame clones and drops some. The table records 140,000 to 150,000 clones, around 90% of them present only once. Unmatched junction bases numbered 9, after V lost 7 bases and J lost 3 bases. The CDR3 runs to 16 residues. Germline values: CDR1 LNHDA, CDR2 SQIVND (reference sequence). On this clone itself: Its antigen is still unknown.

The TCR originated in a woman aged 40 to 50 in good health and CMV-seronegative. The chain employs TRBV19 and TRBJ1-2, with TRBD1 matching over 12 bases. Input material: PBMCs. The CDR3 loop reads CASTRLGTGGYYGYTF. The CDR3, as DNA: TGTGCCAGTACCCGGCTGGGGACAGGGGGCTACTATGGCTACACCTTC.